The 11 T cell receptor beta chains in this list originate from one sample, sequenced in a study of blood T cell repertoires in COVID-19. Profiling relied on immunoSEQ multiplex PCR, and the TCRdb table lists in-frame clones only, not all of them. The sample includes hundreds of thousands of clones, around 91% of them seen just once. Sequencing was carried out using peripheral blood. The origin of the receptors is a woman aged 18-29 years who had recovered from COVID-19.

This clone was recorded only once. The chain couples TRBV12-2 to TRBJ2-7; the D call TRBD1 from the table was never checked on the DNA. TRBV12-2 corresponds to a pseudogene. The CDR3 consists of 16 residues. CDR3 sequence: CASRFIRQETSYEQYV. CDR3 sequence (DNA): TGTGCAAGTCGCTTCATTAGACAGGAAACATCCTACGAGCAGTACGTC.

The chain is built from TRBV18 and TRBJ2-3; D might be TRBD1 (5 bases). Looked up from germline, CDR1 is KGHSH and CDR2 is LQKENI. The V end lost 5 bases, the J end lost 4 bases, and 22 bases lay between the germline ends. The CDR3 extends over 17 amino acids. CDR3 sequence: CASSRNEVGRGSDTQYF. The CDR3 nucleotides read TGTGCCAGCTCAAGAAACGAAGTGGGGCGTGGGTCAGATACGCAGTATTTT.

The chain carries TRBV9 and TRBJ2-1, with TRBD2 as a possible D gene (5 bases). The CDR3 has 16 residues. The germline V gene has CDR1 SGDLS and CDR2 YYNGEE. V lost 0 bases, J lost 3 bases, and 13 bases lay in between. The DNA of the CDR3 is TGTGCCAGCAGCGTAGCCCTCTTAGCGCGCTACAATGAGCAGTTCTTC. It is translated as CASSVALLARYNEQFF. Supplemented by reference TRBV9 and TRBJ2-1, the full variable domain reads DSGVTQTPKHLITATGQRVTLRCSPRSGDLSVYWYQQSLDQGLQFLIQYYNGEERAKGNILERFSAQQFPDLHSELNLSSLELGDSALYFCASSVALLARYNEQFFGPGTRLTVL.

The gene calls are TRBV5-1 and TRBJ1-2; 7 bases fit TRBD1. The junction had 7 bases not matched to a gene; V was cut back by 0 bases and J by 5 bases. This CDR3 has 15 residues. CDR1 and CDR2 from the germline V gene are SGHRS and YFSETQ. DNA for the CDR3: TGCGCCAGCAGCTTGGATGGAGGGGGCGCTTATGGCTACACCTTC. As protein: CASSLDGGGAYGYTF.

The CDR3 sequence: CASSENQAGQETQYF. CDR3 DNA sequence: TGTGCCAGCAGTGAAAACCAAGCGGGGCAAGAGACCCAGTACTTC. The rearrangement joins TRBV6-1 to TRBJ2-5; 7 bases are a match to TRBD2. The germline CDR1 and CDR2 sequences are MNHNS and SASEGT. The CDR3 has 15 residues. V shed 2 bases and J 2 bases; nucleotides not matched to a gene: 5.

The chain joins TRBV24-1 to TRBJ2-5; TRBD2 matches at 8 bases. This CDR3 comprises 15 residues. The germline V gene has CDR1 KGHDR and CDR2 SFDVKD. J gave up 4 bases and V 4 bases, and 7 bases lay outside the gene matches. This CDR3 is CATSEGTSRLETQYF. For the CDR3, the DNA is TGTGCCACCAGTGAGGGGACTAGTCGTTTAGAGACCCAGTACTTC.

V is TRBV9 and J is TRBJ1-5; perhaps TRBD1 as D (5 bases). Per the germline V gene, CDR1 is SGDLS and CDR2 is YYNGEE. V gave up 5 bases and J gave up 4 bases, with 13 bases separating them. The CDR3 totals 14 residues. CDR3 sequence: CASSKTAANQPQHF. CDR3 nucleotide sequence: TGTGCCAGCAGTAAGACAGCCGCGAATCAGCCCCAGCATTTT.

The V call is TRBV9, the J call TRBJ2-1; 8 positions match TRBD2. With 2 bases clipped from V and 2 bases from J, the junction kept 6 bases outside the gene matches. CDR1 is SGDLS and CDR2 is YYNGEE in the germline V gene. This CDR3 comprises 16 residues. DNA of the CDR3: TGTGCCAGCAGCGTTCGGCGGGAGGATGCCTACAATGAGCAGTTCTTC. Encoded protein: CASSVRREDAYNEQFF. The full variable domain, completed using reference TRBV9 and TRBJ2-1, is DSGVTQTPKHLITATGQRVTLRCSPRSGDLSVYWYQQSLDQGLQFLIQYYNGEERAKGNILERFSAQQFPDLHSELNLSSLELGDSALYFCASSVRREDAYNEQFFGPGTRLTVL.

The genes are TRBV11-2 and TRBJ2-1; 8 bases are a match to TRBD2. This CDR3 contains 16 residues. The ends lost 5 bases at V and 9 bases at J; junction bases unmatched: 15. CDR1 SGHAT and CDR2 FQNNGV come from the germline V gene. As DNA, the CDR3 is TGTGCCAGCAGCGCTGGACTACCACGGGAGGGACTTGAGCAGTTCTTC. Its translation: CASSAGLPREGLEQFF.

This chain uses TRBV4-3 with TRBJ1-4; possibly TRBD1 for D (6 bases). Germline V lookup: CDR1 LGHNA, CDR2 YSLEER. V lost 4 bases and J 8 bases, leaving 14 bases between the germline ends. The CDR3 loop spans 14 amino acids. Here the CDR3 reads CASSLTGIGEKLFF. The CDR3, as DNA: TGCGCCAGCAGCCTTACAGGGATCGGCGAAAAACTGTTTTTT.

The chain employs TRBV6-5 and TRBJ1-5; TRBD1 agrees at 8 bases. CDR3 length: 14 residues. The V segment lost 6 bases and the J segment 4 bases; nucleotides outside the gene matches: 5. Germline assignment: CDR1 MNHEY and CDR2 SVGAGI. The CDR3 here is CASRRTGQNQPQHF. The CDR3 coding sequence is TGTGCCAGCAGACGGACAGGGCAAAATCAGCCCCAGCATTTT.